A few counts support the clone carrying this T cell receptor (beta chain). The antigen is undetermined. Germline assignment: CDR1 MNHNY and CDR2 SVGAGI (reference sequence). The length of the CDR3 is 13 residues. Deletions cut 4 bases from V and 7 bases from J, with 13 bases between. These data come from a study of T cells in tumors after PD-1 blockade. Study-level background: Either cemiplimab 350 mg every 2 weeks or pembrolizumab 200 mg every 3 weeks was given. Some patients also took daily vismodegib 150 mg during anti-PD-1 treatment.

General observations from the study: Peripheral recruitment is suggested, as some novel exhausted tumor clones were in pre-treatment blood.

TCRdb's table, derived via immunoSEQ multiplex PCR, lists solely in-frame clones and lacks some. This repertoire shows about 5,800 clones, approximately 70% found once; its top ten account for 5.2%. The chain employs TRBV6-6 and TRBJ2-5; TRBD1 or TRBD2 may be the D gene (5 bases each). The receptor was isolated from a human donor with basal cell carcinoma. The sequences come from tumor tissue, collected before anti-PD-1 treatment. CDR3 nucleotides: TGTGCCAGCAGTTGGGACGTAAGCGGGACCCAGTACTTC. Translated: CASSWDVSGTQYF.